What follows are 9 T cell receptor beta chains derived from one specimen sequenced in a study of blood T cell repertoires in COVID-19. Libraries were prepared by immunoSEQ multiplex PCR; TCRdb keeps only in-frame clonotypes and omits some of them. This sample has around 140,000 clones, with 80% to 90% found just once. Material for sequencing was peripheral blood. These receptors were collected from a man in his sixties with active or convalescent COVID-19.

The chain carries TRBV5-1 and TRBJ2-7; 7 bases align to TRBD1. The V segment lost 2 bases and the J segment 2 bases; nucleotides outside the gene matches: 7. CDR3 size: 15 residues. Germline CDR1 and CDR2: SGHRS and YFSETQ. DNA of the CDR3: TGCGCCAGCAGCTTAATATACAGGGGCACCTACGAGCAGTACTTC. Translation: CASSLIYRGTYEQYF.

The chain links TRBV7-9 to TRBJ2-5, with D maybe TRBD1 (6 bases). V was clipped by 3 bases and J by 0 bases, with 11 bases between them. This CDR3 spans 15 amino acids. CDR1 and CDR2 from the germline V gene are SEHNR and FQNEAQ (reference sequence). DNA of the CDR3: TGTGCCAGCAGCTTCCAGGGGACGTACCAAGAGACCCAGTACTTC. Translation gives CASSFQGTYQETQYF.

The genes are TRBV9 and TRBJ1-3, with D unclear. The V gene's germline CDR1 is SGDLS and CDR2 YYNGEE. The CDR3 length is 14 residues. Trimming removed 0 bases from V and 4 bases from J, with 8 bases in between. The CDR3 bases are TGTGCCAGCAGCGTAGACGCGGTAGGAAACACCATATATTTT. Encoded protein: CASSVDAVGNTIYF.

The V call is TRBV9, the J call TRBJ1-6; tentative D call: TRBD1 (6 bases). From germline, CDR1 is SGDLS and CDR2 YYNGEE. V lost 3 bases and J 9 bases, leaving 16 bases between the germline ends. The CDR3 spans 15 residues. The CDR3, as DNA: TGTGCCAGCAGCGCCTCAGGGGAAGGGCGTTCACCCCTCCACTTT. Its translation: CASSASGEGRSPLHF. Filled out from reference TRBV9 and TRBJ1-6, the complete variable domain reads DSGVTQTPKHLITATGQRVTLRCSPRSGDLSVYWYQQSLDQGLQFLIQYYNGEERAKGNILERFSAQQFPDLHSELNLSSLELGDSALYFCASSASGEGRSPLHFGNGTRLTVT.

The V gene is TRBV6-5, the J gene TRBJ2-7; 9 bases align to TRBD2. Germline loops: CDR1 MNHEY, CDR2 SVGAGI. The CDR3 sequence is 13 residues long. V shed 6 bases, J shed 4 bases, and the junction held 4 bases outside the gene matches. The CDR3 here is CASSRGLAYEQYF. In nucleotides, the CDR3 is TGTGCCAGCAGCCGGGGACTAGCTTACGAGCAGTACTTC.

The V gene is TRBV5-1, the J gene TRBJ2-5; 8 nucleotides align to TRBD1. Unmatched junction bases numbered 4, after V lost 4 bases and J lost 2 bases. Germline V gene lookup returns CDR1 SGHRS and CDR2 YFSETQ. CDR3 length: 14 residues. The CDR3 DNA reads as TGCGCCAGCAGCGGCGGGACAGGTCAAGAGACCCAGTACTTC. It specifies CASSGGTGQETQYF. The variable domain in full, with the rest retrieved from reference TRBV5-1 and TRBJ2-5, is KAGVTQTPRYLIKTRGQQVTLSCSPISGHRSVSWYQQTPGQGLQFLFEYFSETQRNKGNFPGRFSGRQFSNSRSEMNVSTLELGDSALYLCASSGGTGQETQYFGPGTRLLVL.

V usage is TRBV6-5 and J usage is TRBJ1-2; D gene ambiguous. The length of the CDR3 is 14 residues. V was shortened by 4 bases and J by 4 bases, with 13 bases between the two germline ends. Germline assignment: CDR1 MNHEY and CDR2 SVGAGI. As DNA, the CDR3 is TGTGCCAGCAGTTCCGGAGGCAGCATCTATGGCTACACCTTC. Its translation: CASSSGGSIYGYTF.

This rearrangement joins TRBV24-1 to TRBJ2-1; 8 bases line up with TRBD2. The CDR3 consists of 14 residues. Germline CDR1 KGHDR, CDR2 SFDVKD. Trimming took 7 bases from V and 7 from J; bases not matched to a gene: 8. The CDR3 DNA is TGTGCCACCAGCCCTCGGGAGGGCCGTAATGAGCAGTTCTTC. Protein: CATSPREGRNEQFF.

The V gene is TRBV19, the J gene TRBJ2-2; 8 bases align to TRBD1. Germline V gene data show CDR1 as LNHDA and CDR2 as SQIVND (reference sequence). CDR3 length equals 14 residues. V dropped 5 bases and J dropped 4; count of bases not matched to a gene: 3. CDR3 sequence reads: CASSQTGATGELFF. The CDR3 nucleotides are TGTGCCAGTAGTCAGACAGGGGCCACCGGGGAGCTGTTTTTT.